This T cell receptor beta chain comes out of a study of blood T cell repertoires in COVID-19. At the level of the study: COVID-19 samples from acute and convalescent phases originated in the United States, Italy and Spain. From T cells, B-cell-depleted T cells, or PBMCs came the material, which was cDNA or gDNA.

Original analysis: Counts of nucleated cells, estimated from reference gene primer amplification, were obtained. Sequencing used immunoSEQ multiplex PCR; TCRdb keeps in-frame clones, though not all of them. That table supplies the V and J calls and clone size; D and trimming were determined from the DNA. Of 250,000 to 300,000 clones in the sample, 88% were seen once. Seattle-derived patients entered the study during active infection and were followed longitudinally. The specimen was peripheral blood. This sequence was found in a woman between 25 and 40 years old with COVID-19, enrolled during active disease.

CDR3 in DNA: TGCGCCAGCAAGGGGTTCGGACTAGCGGGAGGAGAGACCCAGTACTTC. Translation: CASKGFGLAGGETQYF. J is TRBJ2-5 and V is TRBV4-1, with TRBD2 identical over 14 bases. CDR3 length equals 16 residues. Germline CDR1 reads MGHRA; CDR2 reads YSYEKL. Trimming took 7 bases from V and 4 from J; bases not matched to a gene: 8.